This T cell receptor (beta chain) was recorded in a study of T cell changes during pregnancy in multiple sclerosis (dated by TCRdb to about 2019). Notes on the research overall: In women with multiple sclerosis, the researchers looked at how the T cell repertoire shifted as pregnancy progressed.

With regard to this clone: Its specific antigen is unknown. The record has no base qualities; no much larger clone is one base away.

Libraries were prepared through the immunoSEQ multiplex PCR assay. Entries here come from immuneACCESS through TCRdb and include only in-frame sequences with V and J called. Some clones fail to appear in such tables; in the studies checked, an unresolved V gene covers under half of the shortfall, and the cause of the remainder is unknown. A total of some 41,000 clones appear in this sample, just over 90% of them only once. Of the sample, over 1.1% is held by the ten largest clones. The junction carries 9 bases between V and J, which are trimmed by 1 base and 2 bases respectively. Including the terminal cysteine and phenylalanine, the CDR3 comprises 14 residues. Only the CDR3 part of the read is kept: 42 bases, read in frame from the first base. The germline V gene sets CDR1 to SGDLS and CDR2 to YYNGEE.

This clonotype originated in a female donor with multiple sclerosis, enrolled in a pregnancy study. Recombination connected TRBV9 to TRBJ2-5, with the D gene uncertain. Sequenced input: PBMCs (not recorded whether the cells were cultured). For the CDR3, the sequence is CASSVISLQETQYF. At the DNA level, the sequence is TGTGCCAGCAGCGTAATCAGCTTACAAGAGACCCAGTACTTC.